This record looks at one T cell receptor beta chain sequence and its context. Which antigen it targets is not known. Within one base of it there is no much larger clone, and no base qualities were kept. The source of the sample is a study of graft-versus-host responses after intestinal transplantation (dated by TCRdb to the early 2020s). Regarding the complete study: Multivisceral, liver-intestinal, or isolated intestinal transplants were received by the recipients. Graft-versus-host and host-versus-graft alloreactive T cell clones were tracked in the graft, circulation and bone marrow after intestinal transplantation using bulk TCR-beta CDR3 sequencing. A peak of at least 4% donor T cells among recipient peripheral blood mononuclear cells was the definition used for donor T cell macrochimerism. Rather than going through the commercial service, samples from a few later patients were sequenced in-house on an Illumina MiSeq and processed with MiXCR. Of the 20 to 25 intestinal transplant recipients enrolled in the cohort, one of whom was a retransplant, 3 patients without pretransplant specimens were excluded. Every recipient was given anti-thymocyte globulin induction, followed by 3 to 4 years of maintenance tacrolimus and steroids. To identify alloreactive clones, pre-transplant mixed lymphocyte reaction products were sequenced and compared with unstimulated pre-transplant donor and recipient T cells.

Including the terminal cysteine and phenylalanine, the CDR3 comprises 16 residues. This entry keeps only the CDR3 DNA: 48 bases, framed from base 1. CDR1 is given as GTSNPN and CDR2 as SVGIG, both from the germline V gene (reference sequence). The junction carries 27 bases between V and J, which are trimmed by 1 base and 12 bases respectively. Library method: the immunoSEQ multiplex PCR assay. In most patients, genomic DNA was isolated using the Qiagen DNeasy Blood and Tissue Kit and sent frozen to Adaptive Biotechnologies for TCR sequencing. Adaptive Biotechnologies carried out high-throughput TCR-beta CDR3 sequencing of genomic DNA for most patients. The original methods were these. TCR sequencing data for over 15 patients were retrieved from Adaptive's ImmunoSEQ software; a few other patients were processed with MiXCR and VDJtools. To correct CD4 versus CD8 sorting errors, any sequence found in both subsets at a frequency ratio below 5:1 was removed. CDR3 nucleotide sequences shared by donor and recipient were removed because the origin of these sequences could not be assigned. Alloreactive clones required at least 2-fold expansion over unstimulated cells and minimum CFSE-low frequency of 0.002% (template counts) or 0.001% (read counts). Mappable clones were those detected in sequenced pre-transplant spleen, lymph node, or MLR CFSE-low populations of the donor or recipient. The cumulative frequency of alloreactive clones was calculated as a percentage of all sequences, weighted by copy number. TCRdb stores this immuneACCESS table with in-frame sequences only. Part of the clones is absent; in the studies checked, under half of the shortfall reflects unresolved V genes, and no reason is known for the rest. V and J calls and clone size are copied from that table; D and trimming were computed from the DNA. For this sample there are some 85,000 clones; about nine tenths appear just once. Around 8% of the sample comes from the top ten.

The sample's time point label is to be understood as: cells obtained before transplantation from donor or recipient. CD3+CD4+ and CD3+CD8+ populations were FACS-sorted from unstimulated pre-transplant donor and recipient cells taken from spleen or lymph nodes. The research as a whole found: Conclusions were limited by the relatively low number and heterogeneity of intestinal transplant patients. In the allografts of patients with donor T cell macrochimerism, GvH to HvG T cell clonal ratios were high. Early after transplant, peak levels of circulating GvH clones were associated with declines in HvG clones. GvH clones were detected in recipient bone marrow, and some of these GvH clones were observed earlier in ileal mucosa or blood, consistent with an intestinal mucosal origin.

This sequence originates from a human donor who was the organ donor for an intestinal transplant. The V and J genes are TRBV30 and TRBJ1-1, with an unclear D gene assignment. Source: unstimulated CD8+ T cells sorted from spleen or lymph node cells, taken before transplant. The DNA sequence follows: TGTGCCTGGAGTGCAAGAGTCCGACCGGGCAACACCGGGACTTTCTTT. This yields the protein CAWSARVRPGNTGTFF.